This T cell receptor (beta chain) was retrieved from a study of T cells in Graves' hyperthyroidism and ophthalmopathy. Overall study findings and caveats: Among thyroid clonotypes expanded above 0.001, most also appeared in blood.

A word on this clonotype: Its specificity is not known.

It was RNA transcripts that yielded the amplified TCR beta CDR3 regions. Researchers ran a first-round RT-PCR on the TCR CDR3 using the HTBI primer set. One entry per CDR3 protein, called by TCRdb with MiXCR from the multiplex PCR reads. The table lists hundreds of thousands of distinct CDR3 sequences, roughly 22% of them singletons. The V gene's germline CDR1 is SEHNR and CDR2 FQNEAQ (reference sequence). This CDR3 spans 17 amino acids. The V end was cut by 8 bases, the J end by 4 bases, with 24 bases between. Orbital computed tomography, thyroid ultrasound, serum thyroxine and TRAb, and clinical symptoms together informed the diagnoses.

The chain recombines TRBV7-9 with TRBJ2-1; D might be TRBD2 (6 bases). This sequence was found in a man aged 25 to 45 with Graves' ophthalmopathy. Sequencing input: blood. The CDR3 DNA is TGTGCCAGCGGTGGGAGTTCGGCGGGGCGCTGGTACAATGAGCAGTTCTTC. Protein: CASGGSSAGRWYNEQFF.